Shown below are 26 T cell receptor beta chains from a single sample sequenced in a study of blood T cells in healthy people across ages. With a J-beta primer mix and a sample-barcoded 5' primer, a second PCR ran roughly 6 to 12 cycles. TCRdb re-derived calls from the 5' RACE reads in MiXCR, one entry per CDR3 protein. Among around 620,000 distinct CDR3 sequences listed, approximately 30% were seen once. Input material: blood. The receptors originated from a woman aged 70 to 79 in good health.

On this clonotype: Since a much larger clone is just one base distant, this may be a read error. The chain links TRBV4-1 to TRBJ2-3; D call uncertain. The end of the DNA aligns better with TRBJ1-5, so the J call may be wrong. Germline V lookup: CDR1 MGHRA, CDR2 YSYEKL. The CDR3 runs to 14 residues. The CDR3 nucleotides are TGCGCCAGCAGCCAAGAAACTGGGGTATATACGCAGCATTTT. Encoded protein: CASSQETGVYTQHF.

This chain joins TRBV29-1 and TRBJ2-1, with D possibly matching TRBD2 (6 bases). This CDR3 spans 12 amino acids. V gave up 7 bases and J gave up 6 bases, with 13 bases separating them. Germline V CDR1 and CDR2: SQVTM, ANQGSEA. Written as DNA, the CDR3 is TGCAGCGGGGCCCCGACTAGCAATGAGCAGTTCTTC. Translating gives CSGAPTSNEQFF.

The genes are TRBV13 and TRBJ1-2; tentative D call: TRBD1 (6 bases). Germline V CDR1 and CDR2: PRHDT, FYEKMQ (reference sequence). This CDR3 comprises 14 residues. The V end was cut by 4 bases, the J end by 4 bases, with 13 bases between. The CDR3 region is CASSSIDRTYGYTF. As DNA, the CDR3 is TGTGCCAGCAGCTCGATCGACAGGACCTATGGCTACACCTTC.

The J gene is TRBJ2-5, the V gene TRBV4-1, with D perhaps TRBD1 or TRBD2 (5 bases each). V was pared by 4 bases and J by 7 bases, with 16 bases between. Germline values: CDR1 MGHRA, CDR2 YSYEKL. This CDR3 region has 14 residues. The CDR3 is CASSREGSPGTQYF. CDR3 bases: TGCGCCAGCAGCCGAGAGGGGTCTCCAGGGACCCAGTACTTC.

The sample holds a few counts of this clonotype. V gene TRBV7-2 combines with J gene TRBJ2-3; D perhaps matches TRBD2 (6 bases). CDR1 SGHTA and CDR2 FQGNSA come from the germline V gene. The CDR3 is made up of 14 amino acids. The ends were cut back, 5 bases at V and 1 base at J, with 10 bases in the middle. CDR3 in amino acids: CASSRDFRTDTQYF. In nucleotides, the CDR3 is TGTGCCAGCAGCCGGGACTTCCGCACAGATACGCAGTATTTT.

This clonotype has only a few counts. The rearrangement uses TRBV12-3 or TRBV12-4 and TRBJ2-1; 8 positions match TRBD1. The CDR3 totals 15 residues. V lost 7 bases, J lost 6 bases, and 11 bases stayed unmatched. In DNA, the CDR3 is TGTGCCAGCACTCAGACCCCAGGGGGCTCCAATGAGCAGTTCTTC. Translation gives CASTQTPGGSNEQFF.

The chain joins TRBV6-1 to TRBJ1-1; D ambiguous. Germline values: CDR1 MNHNS, CDR2 SASEGT. The CDR3 consists of 13 residues. The germline V and J ends were trimmed by 3 bases and 0 bases, with 5 bases remaining between them. The DNA for the CDR3 is TGTGCCAGCAGTGAGGTGTTGAACACTGAAGCTTTCTTT. This encodes CASSEVLNTEAFF.

This clonotype was counted only a few times. The junction departs from the called germline gene at one end, perhaps through a read error. The V call is TRBV14, the J call TRBJ2-7, with D possibly TRBD2 on 5 matching bases. Per the germline V gene, CDR1 is SGHDN and CDR2 is FVKESK. The CDR3 runs 10 residues. As DNA, the CDR3 is TGTGCCAGCAGCCACGGAGGATCAGACTTC. Amino acid sequence: CASSHGGSDF.

The V call is TRBV29-1, the J call TRBJ1-2; D remains ambiguous. The CDR3 has 12 residues. V was clipped by 6 bases and J by 0 bases, with 8 bases between them. The germline CDR1 and CDR2 sequences are SQVTM and ANQGSEA. The CDR3 nucleotides are TGCAGCGTCGGACGGACTAACTATGGCTACACCTTC. It yields the protein CSVGRTNYGYTF.

Worth noting for this clonotype: The junction differs from germline at one of its ends, possibly a read error. This chain connects TRBV7-6 to TRBJ2-2; 11 bases agree with TRBD2. The CDR3 has 15 residues. Germline V gene sequence: CDR1 SGHVS, CDR2 FNYEAQ. The CDR3 is CASSRSGGGTRELFF. CDR3 sequence (DNA): TGTGCCAGCAGTCGTAGCGGGGGGGGCACCAGGGAGCTGTTTTTT.

This clonotype occurred a few times. The chain is built from TRBV12-5 and TRBJ1-5; maybe TRBD1 (6 bases). Germline loops: CDR1 LGHNT, CDR2 FRNRAP. The germline V and J ends were trimmed by 5 bases and 0 bases, with 11 bases remaining between them. CDR3 length: 15 residues. This CDR3 reads CASGLGQYSNQPQHF. Written as DNA, the CDR3 is TGTGCTAGTGGTCTGGGACAATATAGCAATCAGCCCCAGCATTTT.

The rearrangement links TRBV29-1 to TRBJ1-2; 7 bases are shared with TRBD1. The V gene's germline CDR1 is SQVTM and CDR2 ANQGSEA. The CDR3 has 15 residues. The V segment lost 7 bases and the J segment 2 bases; nucleotides outside the gene matches: 13. The CDR3 sequence is CSDVEYRGSNYGYTF. CDR3 DNA: TGCAGCGACGTTGAATACAGGGGATCCAACTATGGCTACACCTTC.

For this clonotype: A read error may produce the germline difference seen at one junction end. V and J are TRBV5-1 and TRBJ2-5, with D perhaps TRBD2 (5 bases). Germline V CDR1 and CDR2: SGHRS, YFSETQ. The CDR3 has 13 amino acids. In DNA, the CDR3 is TGCGTCAGCAGCTTGACTGGAGGTGCCACCCAGTACTTC. This codes for CVSSLTGGATQYF.

There are a few counts of this clonotype. V is TRBV7-2 and J is TRBJ2-1, with D possibly matching TRBD2 (7 bases). This CDR3 is 16 amino acids long. The V and J ends lost 4 bases and 3 bases respectively, with 16 bases between them. The germline CDR1 and CDR2 sequences are SGHTA and FQGNSA. The CDR3 region has the DNA TGTGCCAGCAGCTCGTGGCGGGGGCGGGTCTACAATGAGCAGTTCTTC. Amino acid sequence: CASSSWRGRVYNEQFF.

The table lists this clonotype with a few counts. The V gene is TRBV7-2, the J gene TRBJ2-4; 8 positions agree with TRBD1. Germline V CDR1 and CDR2: SGHTA, FQGNSA. V lost 3 bases and J lost 2; bases outside the gene matches: 3. CDR3 size: 15 residues. The CDR3 nucleotides read TGTGCCAGCAGCTTGTACAGGGGGTCCAAAAACATTCAGTACTTC. Translated, it gives CASSLYRGSKNIQYF.

This chain joins TRBV10-3 and TRBJ2-7, with 9 bases lining up with TRBD1. This CDR3 is built from 14 residues. In germline, CDR1 is ENHRY, CDR2 SYGVKD. Trimming at V came to 10 bases and at J to 2 bases, leaving 9 bases not matched to a gene. The CDR3 loop is CATLPGQGTYEQYF. The CDR3 coding sequence is TGTGCCACCCTCCCGGGACAGGGCACCTACGAGCAGTACTTC.

The sample holds a few counts of this clonotype. The J gene is TRBJ2-2, the V gene TRBV6-6; perhaps TRBD1 as D (7 bases). The CDR3 totals 16 residues. Germline V gene lookup returns CDR1 MNHNY and CDR2 SVGAGI (reference sequence). The V and J ends lost 0 bases and 8 bases respectively, with 16 bases between them. CDR3 sequence reads: CASSYSEGSRGGELFF. CDR3 in DNA: TGTGCCAGCAGTTACTCGGAGGGGAGCAGGGGGGGGGAGCTGTTTTTT.

The chain couples TRBV3-1 to TRBJ2-1; D might be TRBD2 (5 bases). Germline CDR1 is LGHDT and CDR2 is YNNKEL (reference sequence). The CDR3 has 13 residues. Trimming pared 1 base from V and 10 bases from J, leaving 11 bases between. The CDR3 here is CASSQGGGSEQFF. In DNA form, the CDR3 reads TGTGCCAGCAGCCAAGGAGGAGGAAGCGAGCAGTTCTTC.

The V and J genes are TRBV12-3 or TRBV12-4 and TRBJ2-1; TRBD2 matches 8 bases. This CDR3 is built from 15 residues. Trimming removed 6 bases from V and 6 bases from J; junction bases left unmatched: 10. In DNA, the CDR3 is TGTGCCAGCAGCCCCGGGGGGGCTTATGGCAATGAGCAGTTCTTC. Protein sequence: CASSPGGAYGNEQFF.

V gene TRBV15 combines with J gene TRBJ2-3, with TRBD1 matching over 9 bases. This CDR3 comprises 15 residues. Germline values: CDR1 LNHNV, CDR2 YYDKDF (reference sequence). V gave up 6 bases and J gave up 7 bases; unmatched junction bases: 11. Written as DNA, the CDR3 is TGTGCCACCAGTCCACCGGGACAGGGCTCTCATACGCAGTATTTT. Protein sequence: CATSPPGQGSHTQYF.

In this sample, this clonotype turned up a few times. V and J are TRBV10-3 and TRBJ1-1; TRBD1 agrees at 7 bases. With V trimmed by 5 bases and J by 2 bases, 8 bases remained unmatched. There are 15 residues in the CDR3. The germline CDR1 and CDR2 sequences are ENHRY and SYGVKD. DNA for the CDR3: TGTGCCATCAGTAGAAGGGACAGCCGCAACACTGAAGCTTTCTTT. The encoded protein is CAISRRDSRNTEAFF.

On this clonotype itself: At one end, the junction sequence differs from germline, possibly due to a read error. The chain carries TRBV7-9 and TRBJ2-1; D possibly corresponds to TRBD1 (5 bases). The germline V gene has CDR1 SEHNR and CDR2 FQNEAQ (reference sequence). The length of the CDR3 is 14 residues. CDR3 amino acids: CASSPDSSYDEQFF. The CDR3 DNA is TGTGCCAGCAGCCCTGACAGCTCCTACGATGAGCAGTTCTTC.

About this clonotype itself: The junction differs from germline at one of its ends, possibly a read error. The chain has TRBV29-1 and TRBJ2-5; a weak D match, TRBD2 (5 bases). The germline gives CDR1 SQVTM, CDR2 ANQGSEA. This CDR3 comprises 14 residues. This CDR3 is CSVEGYGSQETPYF. The DNA for the CDR3 is TGCAGCGTTGAGGGTTATGGGAGTCAAGAGACCCCGTACTTC.

This clonotype was found a few times. A junction end diverges from the germline sequence, so it may reflect a read error. The chain recombines TRBV2 with TRBJ2-4; D possibly uses TRBD1 or TRBD2 (6 bases each). Germline CDR1 SNHLY, CDR2 FYNNEI. There are 15 residues in the CDR3. The CDR3 reads CACSGEGGAGNIQYF. For the CDR3, the DNA is TGTGCCTGCAGTGGCGAGGGGGGTGCTGGAAACATTCAGTACTTC.

As to this clonotype: The CDR3 ends on some other residue instead of the conserved phenylalanine or tryptophan, so this is likely a read error. The DNA is left out, because the CDR3 cannot be placed on it with certainty; the CDR3 is given as TCRdb lists it. The gene calls are TRBV25-1 and TRBJ2-5; the D call TRBD2 from the table was never checked on the DNA. Germline V gives CDR1 MGHDK, CDR2 SYGVNS. The CDR3 comprises 13 residues, both ends counted. CDR3 amino acids: CASSDPLALELGI.

The chain is built from TRBV6-5 and TRBJ1-1; D remains unclear. V was cut by 1 base and J by 2 bases, with 11 bases left in between. Germline V gene lookup returns CDR1 MNHEY and CDR2 SVGAGI. CDR3 length: 15 amino acids. The CDR3 sequence: CASSYFGRQNTEAFF. CDR3 nucleotides: TGTGCCAGCAGTTACTTCGGCAGACAAAACACTGAAGCTTTCTTT.